The T cell receptor (beta chain) under discussion was sequenced for a study of identical twins. Germline CDR1 MNHEY, CDR2 SVGAGI. This CDR3 has 13 residues. Trimming shortened V by 0 bases and J by 7 bases, and 6 bases separated the two germline ends. TCRdb reprocessed the 5' RACE reads with MiXCR, giving one entry per CDR3 protein. The sample lists a few hundred thousand distinct CDR3 sequences; 7.5% to 10% were seen once. Whole-study findings and limits: A lower insertion count was a feature of abundant cord blood beta clonotypes, with no such feature in memory repertoires.

The sample holds many counts of this clonotype. Its target is not known. Every one of the donors was a healthy Caucasian. These sequences were also reported in another study, on yellow fever vaccine responses in identical twins.

The specimen was PBMCs. The V call is TRBV6-5, the J call TRBJ2-2, with D tentatively TRBD1 (5 bases). This TCR was recovered from a woman aged 18-29 years in good health. CDR3 in amino acids: CASSYSRVGELFF. DNA of the CDR3: TGTGCCAGCAGTTACTCCAGGGTCGGGGAGCTGTTTTTT.